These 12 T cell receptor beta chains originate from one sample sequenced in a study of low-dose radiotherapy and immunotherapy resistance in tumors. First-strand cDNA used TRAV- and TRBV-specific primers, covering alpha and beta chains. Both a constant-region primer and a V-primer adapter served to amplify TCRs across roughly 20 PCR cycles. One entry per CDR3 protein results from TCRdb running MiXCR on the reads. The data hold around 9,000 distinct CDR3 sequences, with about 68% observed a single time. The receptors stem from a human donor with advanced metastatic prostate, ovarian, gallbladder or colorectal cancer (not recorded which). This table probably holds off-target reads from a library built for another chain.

The CDR3 loop reads CASGLGIGSYEQYF. The DNA of the CDR3 is TGTGCTAGTGGTTTGGGTATTGGCTCCTACGAGCAGTACTTC. The chain employs TRBV12-5 and TRBJ2-7; D gene ambiguous. V was cut by 1 base and J by 0 bases, with 7 bases left in between. This CDR3 is built from 14 residues. Germline V gene data show CDR1 as LGHNT and CDR2 as FRNRAP.

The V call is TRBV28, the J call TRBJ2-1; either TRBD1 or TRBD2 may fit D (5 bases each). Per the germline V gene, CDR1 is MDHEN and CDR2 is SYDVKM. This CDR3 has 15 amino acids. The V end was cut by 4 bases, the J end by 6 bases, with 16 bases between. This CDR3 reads CASSSLGLAGNEQFF. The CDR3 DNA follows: TGTGCCAGCAGTTCGTTGGGGCTAGCAGGCAATGAGCAGTTCTTC.

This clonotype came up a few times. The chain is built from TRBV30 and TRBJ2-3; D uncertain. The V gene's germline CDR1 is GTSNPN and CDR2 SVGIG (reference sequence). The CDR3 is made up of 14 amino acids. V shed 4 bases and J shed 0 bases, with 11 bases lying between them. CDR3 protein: CAWTPVRSTDTQYF. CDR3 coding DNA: TGTGCCTGGACGCCGGTACGGAGCACAGATACGCAGTATTTT.

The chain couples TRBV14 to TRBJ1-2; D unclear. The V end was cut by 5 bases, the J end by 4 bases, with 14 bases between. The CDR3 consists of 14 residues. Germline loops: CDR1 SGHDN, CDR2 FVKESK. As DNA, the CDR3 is TGTGCCAGCAGCTATGGGTCGGGAACCTATGGCTACACCTTC. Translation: CASSYGSGTYGYTF.

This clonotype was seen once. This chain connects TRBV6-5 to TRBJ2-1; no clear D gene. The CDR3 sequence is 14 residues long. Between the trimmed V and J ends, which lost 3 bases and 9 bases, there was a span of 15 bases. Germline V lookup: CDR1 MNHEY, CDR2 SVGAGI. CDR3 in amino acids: CASSYTPRWTEQFF. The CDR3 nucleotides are TGTGCCAGCAGTTATACCCCCCGTTGGACTGAGCAGTTCTTC.

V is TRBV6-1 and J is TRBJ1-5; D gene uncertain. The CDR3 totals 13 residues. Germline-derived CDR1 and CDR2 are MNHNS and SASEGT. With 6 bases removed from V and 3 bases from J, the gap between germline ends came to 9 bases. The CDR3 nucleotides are TGTGCCAGCAGGATGGTTAACAATCAGCCCCAGCATTTT. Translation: CASRMVNNQPQHF.

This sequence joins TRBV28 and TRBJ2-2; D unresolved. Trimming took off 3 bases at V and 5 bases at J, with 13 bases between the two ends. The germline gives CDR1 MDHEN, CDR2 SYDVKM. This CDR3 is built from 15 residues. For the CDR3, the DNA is TGTGCCAGCAGTTTCGAACAGTTGGGAACCGGGGAGCTGTTTTTT. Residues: CASSFEQLGTGELFF.

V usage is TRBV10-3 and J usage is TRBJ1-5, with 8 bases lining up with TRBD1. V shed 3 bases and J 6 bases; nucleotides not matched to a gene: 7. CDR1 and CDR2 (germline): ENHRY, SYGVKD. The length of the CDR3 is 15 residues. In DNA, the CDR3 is TGTGCCATCAGTGATCGTCAGGGGGCCGGTCAGCCCCAGCATTTT. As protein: CAISDRQGAGQPQHF.

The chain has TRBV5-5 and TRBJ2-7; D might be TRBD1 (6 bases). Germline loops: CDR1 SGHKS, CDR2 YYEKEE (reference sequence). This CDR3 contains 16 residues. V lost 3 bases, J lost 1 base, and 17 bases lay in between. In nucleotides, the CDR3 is TGTGCCAGCAGCTCACAAACAGGGTTAATATCCTACGAGCAGTACTTC. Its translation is CASSSQTGLISYEQYF.

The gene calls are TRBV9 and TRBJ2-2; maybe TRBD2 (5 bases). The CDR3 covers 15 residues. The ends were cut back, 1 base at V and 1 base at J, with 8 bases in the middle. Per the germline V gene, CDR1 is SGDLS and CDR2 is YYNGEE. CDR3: CASSVSGRNTGELFF. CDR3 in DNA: TGTGCCAGCAGCGTAAGCGGCAGGAACACCGGGGAGCTGTTTTTT. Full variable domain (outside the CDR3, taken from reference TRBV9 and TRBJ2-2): DSGVTQTPKHLITATGQRVTLRCSPRSGDLSVYWYQQSLDQGLQFLIQYYNGEERAKGNILERFSAQQFPDLHSELNLSSLELGDSALYFCASSVSGRNTGELFFGEGSRLTVL.

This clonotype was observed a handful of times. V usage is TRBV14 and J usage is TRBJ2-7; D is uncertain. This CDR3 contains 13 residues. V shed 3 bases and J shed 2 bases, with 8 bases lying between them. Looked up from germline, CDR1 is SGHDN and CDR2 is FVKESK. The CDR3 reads CASSHVSPYEQYF. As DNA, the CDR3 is TGTGCCAGCAGCCATGTTAGTCCCTACGAGCAGTACTTC.

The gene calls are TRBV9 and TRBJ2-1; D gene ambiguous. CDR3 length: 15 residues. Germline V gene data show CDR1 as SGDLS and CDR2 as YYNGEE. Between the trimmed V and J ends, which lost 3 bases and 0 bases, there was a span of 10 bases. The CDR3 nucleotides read TGTGCCAGCAGCGCGGACGGAAGCTCCTACAATGAGCAGTTCTTC. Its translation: CASSADGSSYNEQFF.